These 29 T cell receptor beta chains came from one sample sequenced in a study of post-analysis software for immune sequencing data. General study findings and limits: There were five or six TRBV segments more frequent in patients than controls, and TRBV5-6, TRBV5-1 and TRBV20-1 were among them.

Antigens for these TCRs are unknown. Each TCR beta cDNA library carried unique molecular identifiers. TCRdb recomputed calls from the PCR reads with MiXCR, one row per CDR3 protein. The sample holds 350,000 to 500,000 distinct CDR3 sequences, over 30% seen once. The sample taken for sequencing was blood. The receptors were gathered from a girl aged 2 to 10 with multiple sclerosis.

The CDR3 nucleotides read TGTGCCAGCAGTTTACGGAGCGGGAGGGCCGCAGATACGCAGTATTTT. Protein: CASSLRSGRAADTQYF. This chain connects TRBV27 to TRBJ2-3, with 10 bases matching TRBD2. This CDR3 is 16 amino acids long. J gave up 4 bases and V 2 bases, and 6 bases lay outside the gene matches. The germline V gene encodes CDR1 MNHEY and CDR2 SMNVEV (reference sequence).

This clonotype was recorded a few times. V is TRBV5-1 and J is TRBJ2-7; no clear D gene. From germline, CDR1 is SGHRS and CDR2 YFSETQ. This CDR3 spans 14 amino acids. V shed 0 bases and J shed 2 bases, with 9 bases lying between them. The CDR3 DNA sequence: TGCGCCAGCAGCTTGGCCGCACGGACCTACGAGCAGTACTTC. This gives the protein CASSLAARTYEQYF.

CDR3 protein: CASGQEGTSYEQYF. The CDR3 DNA reads as TGTGCTAGCGGCCAAGAAGGGACTAGCTACGAGCAGTACTTC. This chain connects TRBV3-1 to TRBJ2-7; 8 bases match TRBD2. CDR3 length: 14 amino acids. Germline V lookup: CDR1 LGHDT, CDR2 YNNKEL (reference sequence).

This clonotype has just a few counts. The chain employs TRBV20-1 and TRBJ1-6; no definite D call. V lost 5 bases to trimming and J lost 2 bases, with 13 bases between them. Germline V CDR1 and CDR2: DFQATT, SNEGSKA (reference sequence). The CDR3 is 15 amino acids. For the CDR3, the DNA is TGCAGTGCTCAGACCGCCGGCACCTATAATTCACCCCTCCACTTT. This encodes CSAQTAGTYNSPLHF.

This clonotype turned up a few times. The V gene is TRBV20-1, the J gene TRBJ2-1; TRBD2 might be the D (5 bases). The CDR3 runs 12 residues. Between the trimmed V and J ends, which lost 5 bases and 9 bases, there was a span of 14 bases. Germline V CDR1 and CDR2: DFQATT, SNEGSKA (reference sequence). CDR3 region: CSAYSDGIEQFF. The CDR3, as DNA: TGCAGTGCTTACTCGGACGGGATTGAGCAGTTCTTC.

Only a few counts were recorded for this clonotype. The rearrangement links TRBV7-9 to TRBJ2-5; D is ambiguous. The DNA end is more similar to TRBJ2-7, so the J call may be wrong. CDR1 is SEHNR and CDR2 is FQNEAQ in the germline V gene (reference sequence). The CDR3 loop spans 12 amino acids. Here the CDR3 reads CASSIGRPEQYF. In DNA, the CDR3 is TGTGCCAGCAGCATCGGCCGCCCCGAGCAGTACTTC.

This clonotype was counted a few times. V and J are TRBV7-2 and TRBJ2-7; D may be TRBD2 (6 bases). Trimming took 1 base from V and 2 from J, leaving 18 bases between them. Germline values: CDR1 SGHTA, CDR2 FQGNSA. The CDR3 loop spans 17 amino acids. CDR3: CASSLGGFGAGPYEQYF. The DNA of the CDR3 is TGTGCCAGCAGCTTAGGGGGTTTTGGGGCGGGGCCCTACGAGCAGTACTTC.

The CDR3 DNA sequence: TGTGCCACCAGCAAAACTGGGGCCTCCTACAATGAGCAGTTCTTC. As protein: CATSKTGASYNEQFF. The gene calls are TRBV15 and TRBJ2-1, with a possible D match to TRBD1 (5 bases). The CDR3 totals 15 residues. Trimming removed 4 bases from V and 0 bases from J, with 10 bases in between. Germline assignment: CDR1 LNHNV and CDR2 YYDKDF (reference sequence).

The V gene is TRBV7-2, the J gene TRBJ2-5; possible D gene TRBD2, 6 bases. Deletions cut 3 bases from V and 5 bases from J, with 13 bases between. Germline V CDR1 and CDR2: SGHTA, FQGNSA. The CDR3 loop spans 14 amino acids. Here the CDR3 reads CASSFPRERETQYF. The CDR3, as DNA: TGTGCCAGCAGCTTTCCTCGGGAGAGGGAGACCCAGTACTTC.

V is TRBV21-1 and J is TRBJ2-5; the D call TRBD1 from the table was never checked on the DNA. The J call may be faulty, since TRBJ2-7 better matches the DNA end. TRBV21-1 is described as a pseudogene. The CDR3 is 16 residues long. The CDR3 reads CASSNRRQGSSYEQYF. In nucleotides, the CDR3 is TGTGCCAGCAGCAACAGGCGACAGGGGTCCTCCTACGAGCAGTACTTC.

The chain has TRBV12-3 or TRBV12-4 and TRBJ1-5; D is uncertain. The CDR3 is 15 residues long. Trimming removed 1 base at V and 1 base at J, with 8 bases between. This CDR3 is CASSLGSRSNQPQHF. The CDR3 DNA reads TGTGCCAGCAGTTTAGGTAGCAGAAGCAATCAGCCCCAGCATTTT.

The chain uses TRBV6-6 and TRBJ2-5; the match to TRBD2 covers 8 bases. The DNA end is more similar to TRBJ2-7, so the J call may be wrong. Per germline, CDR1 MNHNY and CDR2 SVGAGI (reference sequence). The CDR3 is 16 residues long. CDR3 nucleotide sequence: TGTGCCAGCAGTTCGATTTTTAGCGGGATATTCCACGAGCAGTACTTC. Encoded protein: CASSSIFSGIFHEQYF.

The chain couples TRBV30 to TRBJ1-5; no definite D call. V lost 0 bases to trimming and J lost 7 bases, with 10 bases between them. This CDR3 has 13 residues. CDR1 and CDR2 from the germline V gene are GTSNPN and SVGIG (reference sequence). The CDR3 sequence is CAWSVRGDQPQHF. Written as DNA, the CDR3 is TGTGCCTGGAGTGTACGAGGAGACCAGCCCCAGCATTTT.

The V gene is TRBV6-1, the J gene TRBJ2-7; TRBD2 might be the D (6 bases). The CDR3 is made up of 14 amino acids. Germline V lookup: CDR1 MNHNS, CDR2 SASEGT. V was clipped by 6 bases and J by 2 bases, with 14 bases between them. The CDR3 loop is CASSRGAGPYEQYF. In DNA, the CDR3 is TGTGCCAGCAGCCGTGGGGCGGGGCCCTACGAGCAGTACTTC.

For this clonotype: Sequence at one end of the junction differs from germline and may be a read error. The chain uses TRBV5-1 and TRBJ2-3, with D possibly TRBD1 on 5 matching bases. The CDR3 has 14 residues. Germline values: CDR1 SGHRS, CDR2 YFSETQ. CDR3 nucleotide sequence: TGCACCAGCAGCTTGGGCAGGGTTACAGATACGCAGTATTTT. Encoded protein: CTSSLGRVTDTQYF.

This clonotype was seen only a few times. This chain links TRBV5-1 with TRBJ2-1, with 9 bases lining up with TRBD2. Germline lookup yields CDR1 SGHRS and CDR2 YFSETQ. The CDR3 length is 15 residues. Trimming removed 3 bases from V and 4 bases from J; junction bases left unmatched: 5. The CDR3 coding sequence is TGCGCCAGCAGCTACGGACTAGCGACATACAATGAGCAGTTCTTC. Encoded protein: CASSYGLATYNEQFF. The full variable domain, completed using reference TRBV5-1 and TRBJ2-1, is KAGVTQTPRYLIKTRGQQVTLSCSPISGHRSVSWYQQTPGQGLQFLFEYFSETQRNKGNFPGRFSGRQFSNSRSEMNVSTLELGDSALYLCASSYGLATYNEQFFGPGTRLTVL.

The CDR3 DNA reads TGCGCCAGCAGCTTGTCAGCCGCCAGCGAAAAACTGTTTTTT. Amino acids: CASSLSAASEKLFF. The V gene is TRBV5-1, the J gene TRBJ1-4; D call uncertain. Trimming took off 1 base at V and 8 bases at J, with 12 bases between the two ends. Per germline, CDR1 SGHRS and CDR2 YFSETQ. CDR3 length: 14 amino acids.

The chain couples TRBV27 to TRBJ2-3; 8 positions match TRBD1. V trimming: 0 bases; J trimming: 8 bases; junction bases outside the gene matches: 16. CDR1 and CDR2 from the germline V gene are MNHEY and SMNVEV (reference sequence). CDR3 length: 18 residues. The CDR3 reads CASSLSHSWDRKGVTQYF. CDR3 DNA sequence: TGTGCCAGCAGTTTATCTCATTCGTGGGACAGGAAGGGTGTTACGCAGTATTTT.

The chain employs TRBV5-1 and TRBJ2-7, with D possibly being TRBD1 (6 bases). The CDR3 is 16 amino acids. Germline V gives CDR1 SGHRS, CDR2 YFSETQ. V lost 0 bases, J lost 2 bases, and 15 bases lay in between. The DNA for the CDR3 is TGCGCCAGCAGCTTGGTAGCTACAGGGAGTACCTACGAGCAGTACTTC. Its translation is CASSLVATGSTYEQYF.

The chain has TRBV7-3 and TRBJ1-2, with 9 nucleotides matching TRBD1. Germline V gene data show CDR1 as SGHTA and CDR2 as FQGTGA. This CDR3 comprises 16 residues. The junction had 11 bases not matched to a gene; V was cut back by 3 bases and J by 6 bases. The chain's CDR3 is CASSLPGQGLLNGYTF. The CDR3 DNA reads TGTGCCAGCAGCTTGCCGGGACAGGGACTTTTGAATGGCTACACCTTC.

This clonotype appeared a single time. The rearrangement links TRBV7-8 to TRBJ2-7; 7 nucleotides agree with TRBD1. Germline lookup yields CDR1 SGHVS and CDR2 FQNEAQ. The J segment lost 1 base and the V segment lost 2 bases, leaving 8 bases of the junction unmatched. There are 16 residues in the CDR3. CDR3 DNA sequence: TGTGCCAGCAGCTTACTAACAGGGGATTTTTCCTACGAGCAGTACTTC. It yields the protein CASSLLTGDFSYEQYF.

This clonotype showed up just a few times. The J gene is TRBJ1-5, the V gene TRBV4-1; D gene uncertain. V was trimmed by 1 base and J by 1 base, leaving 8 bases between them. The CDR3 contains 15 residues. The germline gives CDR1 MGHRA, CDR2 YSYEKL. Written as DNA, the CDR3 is TGCGCCAGCAGCCAAGGGGCAATCAGCAATCAGCCCCAGCATTTT. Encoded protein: CASSQGAISNQPQHF.

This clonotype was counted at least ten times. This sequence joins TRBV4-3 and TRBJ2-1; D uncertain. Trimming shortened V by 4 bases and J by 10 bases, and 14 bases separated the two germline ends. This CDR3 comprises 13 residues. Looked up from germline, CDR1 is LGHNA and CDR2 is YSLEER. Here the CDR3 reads CASSRLQGREQFF. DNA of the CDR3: TGCGCCAGCAGCCGACTCCAAGGACGGGAGCAGTTCTTC.

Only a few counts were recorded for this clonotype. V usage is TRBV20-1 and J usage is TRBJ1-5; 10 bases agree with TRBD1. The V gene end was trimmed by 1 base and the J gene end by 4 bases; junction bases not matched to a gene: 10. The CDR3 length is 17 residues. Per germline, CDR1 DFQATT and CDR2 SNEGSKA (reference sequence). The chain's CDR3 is CSARGFPRQGANQPQHF. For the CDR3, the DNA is TGCAGTGCTAGAGGGTTTCCCCGACAGGGGGCAAATCAGCCCCAGCATTTT.

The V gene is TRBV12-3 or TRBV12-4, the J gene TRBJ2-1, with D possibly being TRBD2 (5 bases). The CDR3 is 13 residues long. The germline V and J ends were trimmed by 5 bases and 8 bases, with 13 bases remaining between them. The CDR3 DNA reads TGTGCCAGCAGTCCGTCACTAGATCATGAGCAGTTCTTC. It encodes CASSPSLDHEQFF.

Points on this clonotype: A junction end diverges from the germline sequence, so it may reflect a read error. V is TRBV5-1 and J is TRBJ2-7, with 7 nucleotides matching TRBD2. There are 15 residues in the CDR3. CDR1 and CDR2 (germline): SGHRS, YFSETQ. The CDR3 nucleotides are TGCGCCAGCAGTTTGGAAGCTAGCGGTACCTACGAGCAGTACTTC. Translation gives CASSLEASGTYEQYF. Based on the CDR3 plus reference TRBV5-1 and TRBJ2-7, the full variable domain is KAGVTQTPRYLIKTRGQQVTLSCSPISGHRSVSWYQQTPGQGLQFLFEYFSETQRNKGNFPGRFSGRQFSNSRSEMNVSTLELGDSALYLCASSLEASGTYEQYFGPGTRLTVT.

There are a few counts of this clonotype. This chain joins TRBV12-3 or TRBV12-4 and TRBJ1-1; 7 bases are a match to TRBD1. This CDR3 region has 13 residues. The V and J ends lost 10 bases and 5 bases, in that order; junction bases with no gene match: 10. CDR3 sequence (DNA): TGTGCCACTATCGACAGGGCGAGTACTGAAGCTTTCTTT. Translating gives CATIDRASTEAFF.

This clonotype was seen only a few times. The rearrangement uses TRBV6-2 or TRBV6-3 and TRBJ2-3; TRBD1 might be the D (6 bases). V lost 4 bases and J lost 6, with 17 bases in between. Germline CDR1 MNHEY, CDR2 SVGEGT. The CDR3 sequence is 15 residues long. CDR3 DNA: TGTGCCAGCAGTTTAACCGGGACACCCAGTGATACGCAGTATTTT. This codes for CASSLTGTPSDTQYF.

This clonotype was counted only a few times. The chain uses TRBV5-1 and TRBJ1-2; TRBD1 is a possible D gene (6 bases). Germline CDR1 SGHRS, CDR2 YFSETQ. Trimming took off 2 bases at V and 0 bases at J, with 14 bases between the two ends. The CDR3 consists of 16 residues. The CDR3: CASSFGDRKANYGYTF. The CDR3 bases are TGCGCCAGCAGCTTTGGAGACAGGAAAGCTAACTATGGCTACACCTTC.